The sequence of this TCR beta chain was determined in a study of T cell responses to AZD1222 COVID-19 vaccine. Measured with immunoSEQ multiplex PCR; TCRdb has only the in-frame clones, and not every one. The table includes roughly 97,000 clones, over 90% detected once. CDR3 length: 16 residues. The TCR originated in an adult in good health. V and J are TRBV21-1 and TRBJ2-1; no check of the table's D call, TRBD2, against the DNA was made. TRBV21-1 has pseudogene status. The sample in question was peripheral blood, obtained on day 0 of AZD1222 vaccination. CDR3 DNA: TGTGCCAGCAGCCCCCCCGGTAGCGACCCATACAATGAGCAGTTCTTC. This translates into CASSPPGSDPYNEQFF.